The rows below give T cell receptor beta chains drawn from one sample of a study of cytomegalovirus exposure and HLA in healthy donors. TCRdb's table, derived via immunoSEQ multiplex PCR, lists solely in-frame clones and lacks some. The table has 150,000 or so clones, 65% to 80% seen once. Sequencing input: PBMCs. These receptors originate from a middle-aged man in good health and CMV-seropositive. The CDR3 runs from the conserved cysteine through the conserved F or W. A D gene is named only where the DNA matches it firmly. Only part of the rows carry a size: once, few, many, or a class if the clone is expanded.

V: TRBV27
D: -
size: -
J: TRBJ1-1
length: 11
CDR3: CASSSNTEAFF
DNA: TGTGCCAGCAGTTCTAACACTGAAGCTTTCTTT

V: TRBV18
D: TRBD1
size: once
J: TRBJ2-6
length: 16
CDR3: CASSGQGYSGANVLTF
DNA: TGTGCCAGCTCAGGACAGGGTTACTCTGGGGCCAACGTCCTGACTTTC

V: TRBV7-9
D: TRBD1
size: -
J: TRBJ2-5
length: 15
CDR3: CASSPSTGGGETQYF
DNA: TGTGCCAGCAGCCCTTCGACAGGGGGCGGTGAGACCCAGTACTTC

V: TRBV5-1
D: TRBD1
size: -
J: TRBJ2-7
length: 14
CDR3: CASRLTGQGYEQYF
DNA: TGCGCCAGCAGACTTACCGGACAGGGCTACGAGCAGTACTTC

V: TRBV5-6
D: -
size: -
J: TRBJ2-4
length: 14
CDR3: CASSLGRDSEVQYF
DNA: TGTGCCAGCAGCTTGGGCCGGGACTCCGAGGTCCAGTACTTC

V: TRBV5-8
D: TRBD1
size: -
J: TRBJ2-7
length: 15
CDR3: CASSRGQGVSYEQYF
DNA: TGTGCCAGCAGCCGAGGACAGGGTGTCTCCTACGAGCAGTACTTC

V: TRBV6-1
D: -
size: -
J: TRBJ2-6
length: 16
CDR3: CASSEAQGPGANVLTF
DNA: TGTGCCAGCAGTGAAGCGCAGGGGCCCGGGGCCAACGTCCTGACTTTC

V: TRBV11-2
D: TRBD2
size: -
J: TRBJ2-7
length: 13
CDR3: CASRVSGDYEQYF
DNA: TGTGCCAGCAGGGTCAGCGGGGACTACGAGCAGTACTTC

V: TRBV29-1
D: TRBD1
size: once
J: TRBJ2-3
length: 15
CDR3: CSTSGGVRVTDTQYF
DNA: TGCAGCACCTCAGGGGGCGTAAGGGTCACAGATACGCAGTATTTT

V: TRBV7-7
D: -
size: -
J: TRBJ2-5
length: 11
CDR3: CASSPLGTQYF
DNA: TGTGCCAGCAGCCCCCTCGGGACCCAGTACTTC

V: TRBV2
D: -
size: few
J: TRBJ2-7
length: 14
CDR3: CASSTRGGSYEQYF
DNA: TGTGCCAGCAGTACACGGGGTGGCTCCTACGAGCAGTACTTC

V: TRBV10-1
D: -
size: -
J: TRBJ2-3
length: 15
CDR3: CASSESGHYTDTQYF
DNA: TGCGCCAGCAGTGAGTCGGGACATTACACAGATACGCAGTATTTT

V: TRBV18
D: TRBD2
size: -
J: TRBJ2-2
length: 16
CDR3: CASSPTSGRNTGELFF
DNA: TGTGCCAGCTCACCCACTAGCGGCAGGAACACCGGGGAGCTGTTTTTT

V: TRBV5-1
D: TRBD1
size: -
J: TRBJ2-7
length: 14
CDR3: CASSSGQGSYEQYF
DNA: TGCGCCAGCAGCTCGGGACAGGGTAGCTACGAGCAGTACTTC

V: TRBV6-1
D: TRBD2
size: -
J: TRBJ2-7
length: 15
CDR3: CASTPGTSGSYEQYF
DNA: TGTGCCAGCACCCCGGGGACTAGCGGTTCCTACGAGCAGTACTTC

V: TRBV6-5
D: -
size: -
J: TRBJ2-7
length: 15
CDR3: CASSTLRLENYEQYF
DNA: TGTGCCAGCAGTACCCTGCGGCTAGAGAACTACGAGCAGTACTTC

V: TRBV2
D: -
size: -
J: TRBJ2-7
length: 14
CDR3: CASRAGVMSPEQYF
DNA: TGTGCCAGCAGGGCAGGGGTCATGTCTCCCGAGCAGTACTTC

V: TRBV10-3
D: -
size: -
J: TRBJ1-2
length: 14
CDR3: CAISESTGDYGYTF
DNA: TGTGCCATCAGTGAGTCTACGGGGGACTATGGCTACACCTTC

V: TRBV6-6
D: TRBD1
size: -
J: TRBJ2-7
length: 13
CDR3: CASSPPGQNEQYF
DNA: TGTGCCAGCAGTCCCCCGGGACAGAACGAGCAGTACTTC

V: TRBV28
D: TRBD1
size: few
J: TRBJ2-2
length: 16
CDR3: CASSLPKRGRLGELFF
DNA: TGTGCCAGCAGTTTACCCAAAAGGGGGCGTCTCGGGGAGCTGTTTTTT

V: TRBV28
D: TRBD1
size: -
J: TRBJ2-3
length: 17
CDR3: CASSLEIGTGRTDTQYF
DNA: TGTGCCAGCAGTTTAGAAATAGGGACAGGGAGAACAGATACGCAGTATTTT

V: TRBV15
D: TRBD2
size: once
J: TRBJ2-7
length: 17
CDR3: CATSRDSDSGAQYEQYF
DNA: TGTGCCACCAGCAGAGATTCCGACAGCGGGGCTCAGTACGAGCAGTACTTC

V: TRBV27
D: TRBD1
size: few
J: TRBJ1-5
length: 14
CDR3: CASSLKGAAQPQHF
DNA: TGTGCCAGCAGTTTAAAGGGGGCTGCTCAGCCCCAGCATTTT

V: TRBV28
D: -
size: -
J: TRBJ2-7
length: 13
CDR3: CASRKQGAREQYF
DNA: TGTGCCAGCAGGAAACAGGGAGCCCGCGAGCAGTACTTC

V: TRBV14
D: TRBD1
size: once
J: TRBJ1-5
length: 19
CDR3: CASSQDRPGGTGSNQPQHF
DNA: TGTGCCAGCAGCCAAGATAGGCCCGGAGGGACAGGGAGCAATCAGCCCCAGCATTTT

V: TRBV5-1
D: -
size: -
J: TRBJ2-5
length: 13
CDR3: CASTFGVQETQYF
DNA: TGCGCCAGCACCTTCGGTGTCCAAGAGACCCAGTACTTC

V: TRBV7-9
D: TRBD1
size: once
J: TRBJ1-1
length: 15
CDR3: CASSLKSGTGAEAFF
DNA: TGTGCCAGCAGCTTAAAGTCCGGGACAGGGGCTGAAGCTTTCTTT

V: TRBV27
D: -
size: -
J: TRBJ2-1
length: 14
CDR3: CATQRLGQKNEQFF
DNA: TGTGCCACCCAAAGACTAGGTCAAAAGAATGAGCAGTTCTTC

V: TRBV9
D: TRBD2
size: once
J: TRBJ2-3
length: 16
CDR3: CASSAGTSGGTDTQYF
DNA: TGTGCCAGCAGCGCCGGGACTAGCGGGGGCACAGATACGCAGTATTTT

V: TRBV2
D: -
size: -
J: TRBJ1-1
length: 14
CDR3: CASSGRGRDTEAFF
DNA: TGTGCCAGCAGTGGGCGGGGTCGGGACACTGAAGCTTTCTTT

V: TRBV6-1
D: -
size: -
J: TRBJ1-2
length: 16
CDR3: CASSEFPSGAPYGYTF
DNA: TGTGCCAGCAGTGAATTCCCCTCAGGGGCCCCCTATGGCTACACCTTC

V: TRBV19
D: TRBD2
size: -
J: TRBJ2-3
length: 16
CDR3: CASSIGLAASTDTQYF
DNA: TGTGCCAGTAGTATAGGACTAGCCGCTAGCACAGATACGCAGTATTTT

V: TRBV21-1
D: -
size: -
J: TRBJ2-3
length: 8
CDR3: CASSFSQF
DNA: TGTGCCAGCAGTTTTTCCCAGTTT

V: TRBV5-4
D: -
size: -
J: TRBJ2-3
length: 14
CDR3: CASRRGQNTDTQYF
DNA: TGTGCCAGCAGGCGAGGACAGAACACAGATACGCAGTATTTT

V: TRBV7-9
D: -
size: -
J: TRBJ2-5
length: 14
CDR3: CASSTVATRRTQYF
DNA: TGTGCCAGCAGCACGGTGGCTACTAGAAGGACCCAGTACTTC

V: TRBV5-4
D: TRBD1
size: -
J: TRBJ1-2
length: 14
CDR3: CAGSTRDRGYGYTF
DNA: TGTGCCGGCAGCACCCGGGACAGGGGTTATGGCTACACCTTC

V: TRBV15
D: TRBD2
size: -
J: TRBJ2-3
length: 18
CDR3: CATSRRTTSGGSTDTQYF
DNA: TGTGCCACCAGCAGAAGAACTACTAGCGGGGGTTCCACAGATACGCAGTATTTT

V: TRBV6-1
D: -
size: -
J: TRBJ1-3
length: 16
CDR3: CASSGGPRGSGNTIYF
DNA: TGTGCCAGCAGTGGGGGACCGCGGGGCTCTGGAAACACCATATATTTT

V: TRBV18
D: -
size: few
J: TRBJ1-2
length: 13
CDR3: CASSQDSHYGYTF
DNA: TGTGCCAGCTCGCAGGACAGCCACTATGGCTACACCTTC

V: TRBV28
D: -
size: -
J: TRBJ2-1
length: 14
CDR3: CASALGTARTEQFF
DNA: TGTGCCAGCGCCCTGGGAACAGCCCGGACAGAGCAGTTCTTC

V: TRBV4-3
D: TRBD2
size: -
J: TRBJ2-5
length: 16
CDR3: CASSPQSSGGPETQYF
DNA: TGCGCCAGCAGCCCTCAGTCTAGCGGGGGGCCGGAGACCCAGTACTTC

V: TRBV2
D: TRBD1
size: -
J: TRBJ2-7
length: 13
CDR3: CASRAGTGNEQYF
DNA: TGTGCCAGCAGAGCCGGGACAGGGAACGAGCAGTACTTC

V: TRBV4-2
D: TRBD2
size: -
J: TRBJ2-3
length: 17
CDR3: CASSQELAGGPADTQYF
DNA: TGTGCCAGCAGCCAAGAATTGGCGGGAGGGCCAGCAGATACGCAGTATTTT

V: TRBV7-3
D: -
size: -
J: TRBJ1-1
length: 13
CDR3: CASSSDRNTEAFF
DNA: TGTGCCAGCAGCTCGGACAGGAACACTGAAGCTTTCTTT

V: TRBV7-9
D: TRBD2
size: few
J: TRBJ2-5
length: 17
CDR3: CASSLGASGRGQETQYF
DNA: TGTGCCAGCAGCTTAGGAGCTAGCGGAAGAGGGCAAGAGACCCAGTACTTC

V: TRBV12-2
D: -
size: -
J: TRBJ1-5
length: 13
CDR3: CASRLGLGQPQHF
DNA: TGTGCAAGTCGCTTAGGACTCGGTCAGCCCCAGCATTTT

V: TRBV2
D: -
size: once
J: TRBJ2-1
length: 13
CDR3: CASREGPYNEQFF
DNA: TGTGCCAGCAGAGAGGGCCCCTACAATGAGCAGTTCTTC

V: TRBV5-1
D: TRBD2
size: -
J: TRBJ2-5
length: 15
CDR3: CASSPGRLAEETQYF
DNA: TGCGCCAGCAGCCCGGGGAGACTAGCGGAAGAGACCCAGTACTTC

V: TRBV11-2
D: -
size: -
J: TRBJ1-6
length: 16
CDR3: CASSFGGSGSNSPLHF
DNA: TGTGCCAGCAGCTTCGGAGGGAGCGGGTCAAATTCACCCCTCCACTTT

V: TRBV19
D: TRBD2
size: -
J: TRBJ2-3
length: 15
CDR3: CASSMAGGHTDTQYF
DNA: TGTGCCAGTAGTATGGCGGGAGGCCACACAGATACGCAGTATTTT

V: TRBV2
D: -
size: once
J: TRBJ1-5
length: 13
CDR3: CASSSYSNQPQHF
DNA: TGTGCCAGCAGTTCCTATAGCAATCAGCCCCAGCATTTT

V: TRBV9
D: -
size: -
J: TRBJ2-7
length: 14
CDR3: CASSVGQRGKEQYF
DNA: TGTGCCAGCAGCGTAGGTCAGAGGGGGAAAGAGCAGTACTTC

V: TRBV28
D: -
size: -
J: TRBJ2-7
length: 14
CDR3: CVSSFAGRFYEQYF
DNA: TGTGTCAGCAGTTTTGCCGGGAGATTCTACGAGCAGTACTTC